This T cell receptor beta chain was sequenced for a study of T cells in Graves' hyperthyroidism and ophthalmopathy. This CDR3 region has 13 residues. V lost 5 bases to trimming and J lost 2 bases, with 8 bases between them. The germline V gene encodes CDR1 SEHNR and CDR2 FQNEAQ (reference sequence). This clonotype was seen only a few times. Its target is unknown. Study-level points and caveats: By a 13 V-J model, ophthalmopathy was set apart from stable hyperthyroidism.

RNA transcripts provided the source from which TCR beta CDR3 regions were amplified. During a first-round RT-PCR of the TCR CDR3, the HTBI primer set was used. Using its own MiXCR run on the multiplex PCR reads, TCRdb lists one record per CDR3 protein. The data hold around 580,000 distinct CDR3 sequences, with about 45% observed a single time. Stable disease denoted Graves' hyperthyroidism without ophthalmopathy progression within 18 months. Newly diagnosed hyperthyroidism, duration under 2 months, in patients aged 18 to 65. The material sequenced was peripheral blood or thyroid tissue (not recorded which). The rearrangement joins TRBV7-9 to TRBJ2-3, with a weak D call TRBD1 (6 bases). This clonotype was sampled from a young woman with Graves' hyperthyroidism. CDR3 sequence: CASSRQATDTQYF. The CDR3 coding sequence is TGTGCCAGCAGCCGACAGGCCACAGATACGCAGTATTTT.